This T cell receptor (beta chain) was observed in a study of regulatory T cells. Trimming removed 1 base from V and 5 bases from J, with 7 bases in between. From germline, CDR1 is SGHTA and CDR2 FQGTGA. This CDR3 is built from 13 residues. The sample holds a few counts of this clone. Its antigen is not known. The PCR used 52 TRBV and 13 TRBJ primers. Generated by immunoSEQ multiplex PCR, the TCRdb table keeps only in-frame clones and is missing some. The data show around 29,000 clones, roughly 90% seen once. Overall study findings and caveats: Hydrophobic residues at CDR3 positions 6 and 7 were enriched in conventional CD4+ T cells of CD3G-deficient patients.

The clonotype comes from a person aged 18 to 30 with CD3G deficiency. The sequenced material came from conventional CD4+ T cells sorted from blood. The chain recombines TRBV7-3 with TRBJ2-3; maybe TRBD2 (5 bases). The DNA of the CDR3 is TGTGCCAGCAGCTTAAGAGAGGGAGATACGCAGTATTTT. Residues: CASSLREGDTQYF.